The rows below give T cell receptor beta chains drawn from one sample of a study of shared clonotypes between healthy human individuals. Sequencing used immunoSEQ multiplex PCR; TCRdb keeps in-frame clones, though not all of them. The sample has 1,400,000 or so clones, less than 99% seen once. The sample comprised naive CD4+ T cells sorted from blood. All receptors derive from a man younger than 40 in good health. Each CDR3 is given with its conserved first and last residue.

cdr3_length | j_call | v_call | cdr3_aa
15 | TRBJ2-1 | TRBV28 | CASSGRGRVYNEQFF
16 | TRBJ2-7 | TRBV14 | CASSQLTSGATREQYF
15 | TRBJ2-5 | TRBV30 | CACQNGQTSRETQYF
14 | TRBJ1-2 | TRBV19 | CASRGTQGVASYTF
14 | TRBJ2-2 | TRBV28 | CASMGSPNTGELFF
18 | TRBJ2-7 | TRBV7-8 | CASSLSHSGGLAGYEQYF
11 | TRBJ1-1 | TRBV29-1 | CSGNLLDEAFF
16 | TRBJ2-1 | TRBV5-1 | CASSLARLAGAEEQFF
15 | TRBJ1-1 | TRBV28 | CASSSSGQGHTEAFF
14 | TRBJ2-2 | TRBV30 | CAWSRVQNTGELFF
19 | TRBJ2-1 | TRBV4-1 | CASSQVSPGTSGRSHEQFF
14 | TRBJ2-3 | TRBV7-8 | CASSGRGRTDTQYF
14 | TRBJ2-7 | TRBV27 | CASSSAGGRYEQYF
13 | TRBJ2-5 | TRBV18 | CASSPRDQETQYF
15 | TRBJ2-2 | TRBV7-3 | CASSLRAQDTGELFF
15 | TRBJ2-5 | TRBV7-2 | CASSLSFSGQETQYF
14 | TRBJ1-1 | TRBV18 | CASSPQYVDTEAFF
15 | TRBJ2-5 | TRBV10-3 | CAISEYLAGQETQYF
16 | TRBJ2-7 | TRBV11-2 | CASSLVKDRGQYEQYF
15 | TRBJ2-7 | TRBV12-5 | CASGYHPNTPYEQYF
12 | TRBJ2-1 | TRBV30 | CAWSAGAPEQFF
17 | TRBJ1-1 | TRBV9 | CASSVDLPGGAITEAFF
13 | TRBJ2-7 | TRBV7-2 | CASSGDPSYEQYF
15 | TRBJ2-5 | TRBV4-1 | CASSQGGRIQETQYF
16 | TRBJ2-3 | TRBV12-5 | CASGLGTSGVRDTQYF
12 | TRBJ2-7 | TRBV28 | CASSLSRYEQYF
15 | TRBJ2-3 | TRBV2 | CAHSQASGRADTQYF
11 | TRBJ2-7 | TRBV29-1 | CSVDGFNEQYF